The rows below give T cell receptor beta chains drawn from one sample of a study of T cell repertoires in cytomegalovirus infection. These receptors' antigens are unknown. TCRdb independently ran MiXCR on the reads; one entry per CDR3 protein. The top ten clones hold about 14% of a sample with fewer than 1,000,000 distinct CDR3 sequences, around 32% of them seen once. The sequenced sample was cultured CD8+ T cells from PBMCs, obtained from culture after CMV antigen stimulation. Source of these receptors: a human donor in good health (CMV status not recorded). Some clones in this sample may be carry-over from other donors' samples. Each CDR3 is given with its conserved first and last residue. Fields, in order: CDR3 length, D gene, J gene, V gene, clone size, CDR3 DNA, CDR3 protein. D genes are given only for firm matches. For some rows the clone size is stated as once, few or many, or as a class when expanded; others skip it.

13 - TRBJ2-7 TRBV19 few TGTGCCAGTAGCCGGACCCTAAACTACGAGCAGTACTTC CASSRTLNYEQYF
15 TRBD1 TRBJ1-1 TRBV5-4 - TGTGCCAGCAGCGTAAAACAGGGGGCGCACACTGAAGCTTTCTTT CASSVKQGAHTEAFF
16 TRBD1 TRBJ1-1 TRBV6-1 - TGTGCCAGCAGTGTTCTCGGGACAGCCATGAACACTGAAGCTTTCTTT CASSVLGTAMNTEAFF
16 TRBD1 TRBJ2-5 TRBV6-5 many TGTGCCAGCAGTTACGGGTTATACAGGGGTAGGGAGACCCAGTACTTC CASSYGLYRGRETQYF
14 - TRBJ1-1 TRBV27 - TGTGCCAGCAGTTTATCTCCTGATGGCACTGAAGCTTTCTTT CASSLSPDGTEAFF
15 - TRBJ2-3 TRBV15 - TGTGCCACCAGCTCACGGGGGAAGGTGGCGGATACGCAGTATTTT CATSSRGKVADTQYF
14 - TRBJ1-2 TRBV7-4 few TGTGCCAGCAGCTTAGTCCGGGGAGTCTATGGCTACACCTTC CASSLVRGVYGYTF
17 TRBD2 TRBJ2-1 TRBV7-2 many TGTGCCAGCTTTGGCGGGGGGGCCCCGAGTCTCCCGAATGAGCAGTTCTTC CASFGGGAPSLPNEQFF
15 TRBD1 TRBJ1-6 TRBV27 - TGTGCCAGCAGTCCGTCGGGGACAGGGAATTCACCCCTCCACTTT CASSPSGTGNSPLHF
15 - TRBJ1-2 TRBV5-6 few TGTGCCAGCAGCTTGGGAGGGGACTGGTACTATGGCTACACCTTC CASSLGGDWYYGYTF
15 - TRBJ2-5 TRBV28 - TGTGCCAGCAGTTTAGTGCCCGCGCTGGGCGAGACCCAGTACTTC CASSLVPALGETQYF
13 - TRBJ2-7 TRBV2 many TGTGCCAGCATGAGCGCAGGGTACTACGAGCAGTACTTC CASMSAGYYEQYF
14 TRBD2 TRBJ2-3 TRBV10-3 - TGTGCCATCAGTGATAGCGGGGCCATAGATACGCAGTATTTT CAISDSGAIDTQYF
14 - TRBJ1-1 TRBV6-4 - TGTGCCAGCAGTGACATCCGGTCTGTGACTGAAGCTTTCTTT CASSDIRSVTEAFF
13 - TRBJ2-1 TRBV28 few TGTGCCAGCAGTTTCCTCCAACTAGATGAGCAGTTCTTC CASSFLQLDEQFF
14 TRBD1 TRBJ1-5 TRBV19 few TGTGCCAGTAGTATGGAGACAGGGGGCCAGCCCCAGCATTTT CASSMETGGQPQHF
15 TRBD2 TRBJ2-4 TRBV27 few TGTGCCAGCAGTCCACTAGCGGGGGGGCAGAACATTCAGTACTTC CASSPLAGGQNIQYF
16 TRBD1 TRBJ2-7 TRBV19 - TGTGCCAGTAGTATAGGTCGACAGGGACCCCTTGCTGAGCAGTACTTC CASSIGRQGPLAEQYF
19 - TRBJ2-6 TRBV13 - TGTGCCAGCAGCTTAAGAGGGTGGAGAGGGAACTCTGGGGCCAACGTCCTGACTTTC CASSLRGWRGNSGANVLTF